Here is one TCR beta chain with its context. At one of its ends the junction is not consistent with the germline gene, which may arise from a read error. The data derive from a study of identical twins. All donors were healthy, and all were Caucasian. Template switching created a universal primer site, and the cDNA included unique molecular identifiers. TCRdb re-called the 5' RACE reads through MiXCR, storing one row per CDR3 protein. The sample yields roughly 720,000 distinct CDR3 sequences, 15% to 20% seen once. The same data also went into a second study, on T cells expressing NK-cell markers. That study adds: Dominant NKG2C+ clonotypes were found to form about 1.0-8% of CD8+ T cells in six donors.

Sequenced: PBMCs. The TCR comes from a woman aged 18-35 years in good health.

CDR3 in amino acids: CASSSRTSGRTDAQYF. As DNA, the CDR3 is TGTGCCAGCAGTTCGAGGACTAGCGGGAGGACAGATGCGCAGTATTTT. The V and J genes are TRBV6-2 or TRBV6-3 and TRBJ2-3; 14 bases line up with TRBD2. The CDR3 totals 16 residues. CDR1 MNHEY and CDR2 SVGEGT come from the germline V gene.